What follows describes a single TCR beta chain. This CDR3 has 15 amino acids. Germline V lookup: CDR1 MGHRA, CDR2 YSYEKL. Between the trimmed V and J ends, which lost 4 bases and 2 bases, there was a span of 9 bases. The sample originates from a study of T cell responses to AZD1222 COVID-19 vaccine. Sequenced by immunoSEQ multiplex PCR; TCRdb stores in-frame clones only, minus some. The sample consists of about 120,000 clones, approximately 93% of them appearing once. The receptor's source is an adult in good health. This chain connects TRBV4-1 to TRBJ2-6; perhaps TRBD2 as D (5 bases). Sequencing used peripheral blood, obtained on day 0 of AZD1222 vaccination. The CDR3 here is CASSPPGAGANVLTF. The CDR3 DNA is TGCGCCAGCAGCCCCCCCGGGGCTGGGGCCAACGTCCTGACTTTC.